This T cell receptor beta chain was retrieved from a study of control samples from healthy donors and cancer patients. Assay: immunoSEQ multiplex PCR; the TCRdb copy retains only in-frame clones and omits some. The data hold more than 100,000 clones, with 90% to 95% observed a single time. Germline CDR1 reads SGHVS; CDR2 reads FQNEAQ. V lost 6 bases and J lost 0, with 17 bases in between. CDR3 length: 17 residues. This chain joins TRBV7-8 and TRBJ2-2; possibly TRBD1 for D (6 bases). The source material was blood. This receptor was identified in a woman in her late teens or twenties in good health. The DNA for the CDR3 is TGTGCCAGCAGTCCAGGGGCTCTTAGGGCGAACACCGGGGAGCTGTTTTTT. Translation: CASSPGALRANTGELFF.